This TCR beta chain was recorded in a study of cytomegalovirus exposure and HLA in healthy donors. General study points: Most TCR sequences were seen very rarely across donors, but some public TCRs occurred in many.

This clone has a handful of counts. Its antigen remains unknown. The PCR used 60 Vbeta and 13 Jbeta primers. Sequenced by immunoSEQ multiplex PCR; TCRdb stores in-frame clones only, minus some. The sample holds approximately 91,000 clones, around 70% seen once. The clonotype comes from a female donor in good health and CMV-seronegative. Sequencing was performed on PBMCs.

The CDR3 here is CASSYGQGAYEQFF. CDR3 nucleotide sequence: TGTGCCAGCAGTTACGGGCAGGGGGCTTATGAGCAGTTCTTC. The rearrangement uses TRBV6-5 and TRBJ2-1, with 8 bases that match TRBD1. The V segment lost 2 bases and the J segment 8 bases; nucleotides outside the gene matches: 5. CDR1 is MNHEY, CDR2 SVGAGI, per germline. The CDR3 extends over 14 amino acids.